This T cell receptor (beta chain) appears in the sequencing data of a study of cytomegalovirus exposure and HLA in healthy donors. The PCR had 60 Vbeta and 13 Jbeta primers. Produced via immunoSEQ multiplex PCR; TCRdb's table is partial and in-frame only. Among under 150,000 clones listed, 76% were seen once. This clone has more than one count but fewer than ten. Specimen: PBMCs. This receptor was identified in a female donor in good health and CMV-seropositive.

The CDR3 loop is CASSLWGTGTYNEQFF. As DNA, the CDR3 is TGTGCCAGCAGTTTATGGGGGACAGGGACCTACAATGAGCAGTTCTTC. The chain combines TRBV28 with TRBJ2-1; 9 bases align to TRBD1. The CDR3 is 16 amino acids. CDR1 is MDHEN, CDR2 SYDVKM, per germline. V shed 0 bases, J shed 2 bases, and the junction held 2 bases outside the gene matches.